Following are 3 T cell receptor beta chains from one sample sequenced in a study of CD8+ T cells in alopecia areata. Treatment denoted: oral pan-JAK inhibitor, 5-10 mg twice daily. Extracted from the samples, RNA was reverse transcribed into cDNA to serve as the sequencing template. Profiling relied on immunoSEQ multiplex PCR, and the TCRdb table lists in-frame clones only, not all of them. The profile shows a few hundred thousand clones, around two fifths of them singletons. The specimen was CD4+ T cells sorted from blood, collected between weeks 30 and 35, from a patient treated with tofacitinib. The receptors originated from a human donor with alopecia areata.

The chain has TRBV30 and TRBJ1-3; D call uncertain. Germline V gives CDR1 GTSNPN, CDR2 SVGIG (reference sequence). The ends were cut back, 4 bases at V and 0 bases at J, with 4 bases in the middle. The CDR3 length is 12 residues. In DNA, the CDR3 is TGTGCCTGGACAGTCTCTGGAAACACCATATATTTT. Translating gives CAWTVSGNTIYF.

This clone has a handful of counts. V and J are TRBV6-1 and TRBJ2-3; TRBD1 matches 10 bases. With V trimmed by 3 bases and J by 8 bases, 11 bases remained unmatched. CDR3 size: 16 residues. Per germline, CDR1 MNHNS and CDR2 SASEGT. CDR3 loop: CASSDSVTGGQVTQYF. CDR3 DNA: TGTGCCAGCAGTGATTCAGTGACAGGGGGCCAAGTTACGCAGTATTTT.

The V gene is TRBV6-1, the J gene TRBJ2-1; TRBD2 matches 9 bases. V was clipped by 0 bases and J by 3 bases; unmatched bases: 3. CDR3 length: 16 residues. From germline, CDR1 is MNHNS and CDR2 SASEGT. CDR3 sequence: CASSEATSGYYNEQFF. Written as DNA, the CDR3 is TGTGCCAGCAGTGAAGCCACTAGCGGGTACTACAATGAGCAGTTCTTC.